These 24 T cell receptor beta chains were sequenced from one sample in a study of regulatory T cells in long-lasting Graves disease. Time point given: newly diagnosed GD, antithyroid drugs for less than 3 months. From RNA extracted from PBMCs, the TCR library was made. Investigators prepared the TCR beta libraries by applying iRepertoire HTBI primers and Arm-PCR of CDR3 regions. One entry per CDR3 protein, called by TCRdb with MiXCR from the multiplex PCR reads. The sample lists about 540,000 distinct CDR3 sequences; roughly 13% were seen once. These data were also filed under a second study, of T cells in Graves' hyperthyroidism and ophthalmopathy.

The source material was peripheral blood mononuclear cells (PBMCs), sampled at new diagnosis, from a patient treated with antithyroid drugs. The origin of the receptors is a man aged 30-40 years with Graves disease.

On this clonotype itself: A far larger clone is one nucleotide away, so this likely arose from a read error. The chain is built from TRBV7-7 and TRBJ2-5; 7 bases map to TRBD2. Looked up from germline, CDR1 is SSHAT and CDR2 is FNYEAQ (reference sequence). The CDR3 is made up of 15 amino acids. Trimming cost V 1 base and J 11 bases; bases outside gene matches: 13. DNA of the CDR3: TGTGCCAGCAGCTTAGGCGGGAGCTCCTACAATGAGCAGTACTTC. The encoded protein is CASSLGGSSYNEQYF.

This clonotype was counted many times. CDR3 DNA: TGTGCCAGCAGCTCCCGGGGAGCGGACTACGAGCAGTACTTC. It specifies CASSSRGADYEQYF. This chain uses TRBV11-3 with TRBJ2-7; a weak D match, TRBD2 (5 bases). Trimming took off 4 bases at V and 3 bases at J, with 13 bases between the two ends. Germline CDR1 SGHNT, CDR2 YENEEA. The CDR3 totals 14 residues.

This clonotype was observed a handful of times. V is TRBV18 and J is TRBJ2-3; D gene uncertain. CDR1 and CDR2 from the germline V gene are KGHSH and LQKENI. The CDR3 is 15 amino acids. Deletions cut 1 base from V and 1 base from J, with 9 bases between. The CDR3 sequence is CASSPLPAGTDTQYF. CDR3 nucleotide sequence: TGTGCCAGCTCACCACTTCCAGCAGGCACAGATACGCAGTATTTT.

The CDR3 sequence: CASSLSRDRGFRDYGYTF. The CDR3 DNA sequence: TGTGCCAGCAGCCTATCCCGGGACAGGGGCTTTCGGGACTATGGCTACACCTTC. V and J are TRBV7-9 and TRBJ1-2; 10 bases line up with TRBD1. From germline, CDR1 is SEHNR and CDR2 FQNEAQ (reference sequence). The V gene end was trimmed by 5 bases and the J gene end by 3 bases; junction bases not matched to a gene: 15. The CDR3 runs to 18 residues.

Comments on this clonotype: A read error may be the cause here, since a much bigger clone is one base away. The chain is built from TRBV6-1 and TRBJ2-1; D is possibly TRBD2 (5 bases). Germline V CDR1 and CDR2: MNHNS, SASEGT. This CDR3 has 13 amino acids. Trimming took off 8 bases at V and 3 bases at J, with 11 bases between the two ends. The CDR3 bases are TGTGCCAGCGTGACGGGGAACTACAATGAGCAGTTCTTC. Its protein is CASVTGNYNEQFF.

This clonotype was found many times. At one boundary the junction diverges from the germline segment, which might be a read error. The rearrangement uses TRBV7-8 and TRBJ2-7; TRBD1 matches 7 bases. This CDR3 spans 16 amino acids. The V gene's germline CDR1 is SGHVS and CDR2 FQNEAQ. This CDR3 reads CTSSLRGLDGLGEQYF. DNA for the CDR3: TGTACCAGCAGCTTAAGGGGGCTAGATGGGCTCGGCGAGCAGTACTTC.

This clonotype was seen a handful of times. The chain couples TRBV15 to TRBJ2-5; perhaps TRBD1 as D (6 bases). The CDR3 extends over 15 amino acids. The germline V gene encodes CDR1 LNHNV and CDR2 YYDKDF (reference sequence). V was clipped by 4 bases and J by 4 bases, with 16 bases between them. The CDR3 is CATSIEPRGPETQYF. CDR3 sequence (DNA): TGTGCCACCAGCATTGAACCCAGGGGCCCAGAGACCCAGTACTTC.

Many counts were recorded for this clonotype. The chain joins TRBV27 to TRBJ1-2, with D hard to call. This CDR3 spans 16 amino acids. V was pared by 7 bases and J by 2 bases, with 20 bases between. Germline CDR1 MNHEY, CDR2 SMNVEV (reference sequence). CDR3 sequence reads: CASKPRTTDSNYGYTF. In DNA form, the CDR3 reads TGTGCCAGCAAACCCCGAACGACGGATTCCAACTATGGCTACACCTTC.

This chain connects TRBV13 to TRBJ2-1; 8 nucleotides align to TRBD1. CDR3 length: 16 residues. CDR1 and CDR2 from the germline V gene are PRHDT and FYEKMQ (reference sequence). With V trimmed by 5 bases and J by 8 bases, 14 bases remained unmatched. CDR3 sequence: CASSINQGAQADEQFF. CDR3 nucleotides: TGTGCCAGCAGCATAAATCAGGGGGCCCAAGCGGATGAGCAGTTCTTC. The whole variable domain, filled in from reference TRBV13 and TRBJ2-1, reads AAGVIQSPRHLIKEKRETATLKCYPIPRHDTVYWYQQGPGQDPQFLISFYEKMQSDKGSIPDRFSAQQFSDYHSELNMSSLELGDSALYFCASSINQGAQADEQFFGPGTRLTVL.

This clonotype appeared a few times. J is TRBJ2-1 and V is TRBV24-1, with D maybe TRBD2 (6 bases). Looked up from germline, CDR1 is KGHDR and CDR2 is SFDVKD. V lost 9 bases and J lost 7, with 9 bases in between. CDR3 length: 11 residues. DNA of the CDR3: TGTGCCACCGAGGAGGGGAATGAGCAGTTCTTC. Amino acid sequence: CATEEGNEQFF.

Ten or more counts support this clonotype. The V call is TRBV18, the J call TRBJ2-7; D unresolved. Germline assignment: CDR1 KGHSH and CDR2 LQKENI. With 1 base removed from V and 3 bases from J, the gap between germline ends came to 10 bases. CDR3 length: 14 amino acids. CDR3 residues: CASSPRPELYEQYF. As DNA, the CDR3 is TGTGCCAGCTCACCACGCCCGGAACTCTACGAGCAGTACTTC.

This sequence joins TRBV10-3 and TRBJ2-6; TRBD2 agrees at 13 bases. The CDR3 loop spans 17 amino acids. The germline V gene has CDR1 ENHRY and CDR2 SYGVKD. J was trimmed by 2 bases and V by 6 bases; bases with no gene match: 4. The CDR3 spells CAISPGLAGPGANVLTF. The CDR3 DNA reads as TGTGCCATCAGCCCGGGACTAGCGGGACCTGGGGCCAACGTCCTGACTTTC.

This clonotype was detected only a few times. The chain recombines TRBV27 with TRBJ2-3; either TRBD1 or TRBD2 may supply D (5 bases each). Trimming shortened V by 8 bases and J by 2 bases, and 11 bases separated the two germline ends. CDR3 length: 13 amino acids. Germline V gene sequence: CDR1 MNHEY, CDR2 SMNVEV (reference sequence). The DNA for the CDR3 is TGTGCCAGCGCTGGGACGAACACAGATACGCAGTATTTT. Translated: CASAGTNTDTQYF.

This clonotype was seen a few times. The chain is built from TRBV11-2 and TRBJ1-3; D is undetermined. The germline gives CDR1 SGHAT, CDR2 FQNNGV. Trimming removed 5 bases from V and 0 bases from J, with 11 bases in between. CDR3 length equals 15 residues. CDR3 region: CASSEWLYSGNTIYF. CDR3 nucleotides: TGTGCCAGCAGCGAGTGGCTCTACTCTGGAAACACCATATATTTT.

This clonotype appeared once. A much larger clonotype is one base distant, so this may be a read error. In nucleotides, the CDR3 is TGCAGTGCCGACCGGGACAGCCAAGAGACCCGGTACTTC. This encodes CSADRDSQETRYF. The rearrangement links TRBV20-1 to TRBJ2-5, with 7 bases fitting TRBD1. The CDR3 consists of 13 residues. Per germline, CDR1 DFQATT and CDR2 SNEGSKA (reference sequence).

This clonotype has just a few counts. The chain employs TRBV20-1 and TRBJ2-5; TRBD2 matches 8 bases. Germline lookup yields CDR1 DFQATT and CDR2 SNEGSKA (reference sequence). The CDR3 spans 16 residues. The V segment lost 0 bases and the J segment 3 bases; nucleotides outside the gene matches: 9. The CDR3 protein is CSAREFSWREEETQYF. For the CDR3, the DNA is TGCAGTGCTAGAGAGTTCTCCTGGCGGGAGGAAGAGACCCAGTACTTC.

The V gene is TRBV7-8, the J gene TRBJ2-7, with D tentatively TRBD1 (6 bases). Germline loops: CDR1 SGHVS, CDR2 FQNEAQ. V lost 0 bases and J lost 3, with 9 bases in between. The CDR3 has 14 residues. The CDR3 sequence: CASSLAHRDYEQYF. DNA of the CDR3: TGTGCCAGCAGCTTAGCGCACAGGGACTACGAGCAGTACTTC. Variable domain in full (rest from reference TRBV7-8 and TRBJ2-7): GAGVSQSPRYKVAKRGQDVALRCDPISGHVSLFWYQQALGQGPEFLTYFQNEAQLDKSGLPSDRFFAERPEGSVSTLKIQRTQQEDSAVYLCASSLAHRDYEQYFGPGTRLTVT.

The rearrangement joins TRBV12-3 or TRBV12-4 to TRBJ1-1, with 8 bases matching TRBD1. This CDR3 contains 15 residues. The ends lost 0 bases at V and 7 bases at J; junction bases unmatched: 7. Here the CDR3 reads CASSLAPDREGEAFF. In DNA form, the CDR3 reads TGTGCCAGCAGTTTAGCCCCGGACAGGGAAGGTGAAGCTTTCTTT.

CDR3 DNA sequence: TGCAGCGTTGACGCAGAACCTTATGGCTACACCTTC. This gives the protein CSVDAEPYGYTF. This chain connects TRBV29-1 to TRBJ1-2; unclear D gene. V lost 3 bases, J lost 5 bases, and 10 bases lay in between. The CDR3 contains 12 residues. In germline, CDR1 is SQVTM, CDR2 ANQGSEA. The variable domain in full, with the rest retrieved from reference TRBV29-1 and TRBJ1-2, is SAVISQKPSRDICQRGTSLTIQCQVDSQVTMMFWYRQQPGQSLTLIATANQGSEATYESGFVIDKFPISRPNLTFSTLTVSNMSPEDSSIYLCSVDAEPYGYTFGSGTRLTVV.

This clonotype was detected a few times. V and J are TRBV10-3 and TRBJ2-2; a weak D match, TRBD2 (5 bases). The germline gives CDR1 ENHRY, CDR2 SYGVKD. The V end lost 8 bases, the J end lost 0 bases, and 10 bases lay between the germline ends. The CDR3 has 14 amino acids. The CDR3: CAIGADSNTGELFF. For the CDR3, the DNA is TGTGCCATCGGAGCGGATTCGAACACCGGGGAGCTGTTTTTT.

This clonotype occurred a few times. The CDR3 DNA follows: TGCAGTGCTAGAGTCATACTAGCGGGAGGCCCCTATCCAGACAATGAGCAGTTCTTC. It codes for CSARVILAGGPYPDNEQFF. This chain uses TRBV20-1 with TRBJ2-1, with TRBD2 matching over 12 bases. Germline lookup yields CDR1 DFQATT and CDR2 SNEGSKA (reference sequence). Trimming removed 1 base from V and 5 bases from J; junction bases left unmatched: 15. There are 19 residues in the CDR3.

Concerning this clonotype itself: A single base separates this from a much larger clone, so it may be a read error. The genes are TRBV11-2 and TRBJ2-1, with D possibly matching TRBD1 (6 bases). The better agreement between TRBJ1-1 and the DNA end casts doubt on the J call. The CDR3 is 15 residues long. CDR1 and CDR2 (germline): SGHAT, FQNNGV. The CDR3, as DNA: TGTGCCAGCGGGAGAGTGGGGGGCAGGGGCACTGAAGCTTTCTTT. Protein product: CASGRVGGRGTEAFF.

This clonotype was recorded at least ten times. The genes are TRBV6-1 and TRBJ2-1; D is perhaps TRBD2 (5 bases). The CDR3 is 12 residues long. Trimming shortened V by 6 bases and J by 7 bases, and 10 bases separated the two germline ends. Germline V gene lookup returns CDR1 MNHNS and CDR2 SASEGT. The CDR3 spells CASREGGNEQFF. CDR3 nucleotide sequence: TGTGCCAGCAGAGAGGGTGGGAATGAGCAGTTCTTC.

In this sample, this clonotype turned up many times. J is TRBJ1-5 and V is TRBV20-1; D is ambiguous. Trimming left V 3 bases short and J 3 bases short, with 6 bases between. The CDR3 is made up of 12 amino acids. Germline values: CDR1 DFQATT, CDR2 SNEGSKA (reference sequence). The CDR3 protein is CSASDPNQPQHF. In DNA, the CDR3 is TGCAGTGCTAGCGACCCCAATCAGCCCCAGCATTTT.